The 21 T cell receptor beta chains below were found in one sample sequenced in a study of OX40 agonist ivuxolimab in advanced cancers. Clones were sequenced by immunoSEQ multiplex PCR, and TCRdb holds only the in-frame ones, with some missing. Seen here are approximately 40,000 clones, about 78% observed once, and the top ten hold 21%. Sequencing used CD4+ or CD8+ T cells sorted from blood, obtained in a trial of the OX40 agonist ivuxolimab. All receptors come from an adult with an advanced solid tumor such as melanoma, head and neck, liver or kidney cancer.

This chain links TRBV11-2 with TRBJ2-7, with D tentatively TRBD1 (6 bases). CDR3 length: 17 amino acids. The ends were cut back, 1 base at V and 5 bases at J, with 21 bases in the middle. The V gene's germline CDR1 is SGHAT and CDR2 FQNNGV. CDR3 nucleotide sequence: TGTGCCAGCAGCTTAGTCCCCCCGACAGGAAAAAGGGACGAGCAGTACTTC. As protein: CASSLVPPTGKRDEQYF.

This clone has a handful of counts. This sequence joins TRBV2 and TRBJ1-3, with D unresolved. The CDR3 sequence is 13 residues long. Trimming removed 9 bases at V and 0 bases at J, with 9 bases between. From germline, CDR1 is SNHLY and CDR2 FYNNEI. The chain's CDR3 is CARDGDSGNTIYF. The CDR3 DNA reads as TGTGCCAGGGACGGTGACTCTGGAAACACCATATATTTT. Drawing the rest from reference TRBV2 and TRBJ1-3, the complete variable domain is EPEVTQTPSHQVTQMGQEVILRCVPISNHLYFYWYRQILGQKVEFLVSFYNNEISEKSEIFDDQFSVERPDGSNFTLKIRSTKLEDSAMYFCARDGDSGNTIYFGEGSWLTVV.

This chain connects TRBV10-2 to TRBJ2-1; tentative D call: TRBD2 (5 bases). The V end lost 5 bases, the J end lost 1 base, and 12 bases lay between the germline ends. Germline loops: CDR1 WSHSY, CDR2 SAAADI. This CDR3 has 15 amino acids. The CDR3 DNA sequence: TGCGCCAGCAGTATCGGGGAGAATTCCTACAATGAGCAGTTCTTC. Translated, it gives CASSIGENSYNEQFF.

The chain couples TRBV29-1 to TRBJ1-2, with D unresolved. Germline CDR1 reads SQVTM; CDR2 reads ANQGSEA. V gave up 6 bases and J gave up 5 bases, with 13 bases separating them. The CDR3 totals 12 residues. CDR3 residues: CSVGPTLYGYTF. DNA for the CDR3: TGCAGCGTCGGACCGACCCTTTATGGCTACACCTTC. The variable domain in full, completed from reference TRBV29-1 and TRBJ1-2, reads SAVISQKPSRDICQRGTSLTIQCQVDSQVTMMFWYRQQPGQSLTLIATANQGSEATYESGFVIDKFPISRPNLTFSTLTVSNMSPEDSSIYLCSVGPTLYGYTFGSGTRLTVV.

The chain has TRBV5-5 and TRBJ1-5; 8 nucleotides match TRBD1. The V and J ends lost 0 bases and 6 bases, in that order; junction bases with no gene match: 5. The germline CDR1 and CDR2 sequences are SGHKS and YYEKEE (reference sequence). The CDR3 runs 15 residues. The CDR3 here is CASSLGTGFGQPQHF. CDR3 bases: TGTGCCAGCAGCTTGGGGACAGGGTTCGGTCAGCCCCAGCATTTT.

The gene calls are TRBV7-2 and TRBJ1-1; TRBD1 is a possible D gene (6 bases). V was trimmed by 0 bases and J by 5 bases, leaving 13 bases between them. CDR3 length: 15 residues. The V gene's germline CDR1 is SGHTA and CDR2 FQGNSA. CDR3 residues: CASSLAGRGGTEAFF. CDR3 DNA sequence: TGTGCCAGCAGCTTAGCAGGCAGGGGTGGGACTGAAGCTTTCTTT.

CDR3 loop: CASSLWGQPQETQYF. The CDR3 nucleotides are TGTGCCAGCAGCTTATGGGGACAGCCTCAAGAGACCCAGTACTTC. The chain employs TRBV7-3 and TRBJ2-5, with 7 bases fitting TRBD1. CDR3 length: 15 residues. Germline values: CDR1 SGHTA, CDR2 FQGTGA. J lost 2 bases, V lost 2 bases, and 5 bases had no gene match.

The CDR3 sequence: CASNWGSGPSTDTQYF. CDR3 DNA sequence: TGTGCCAGCAACTGGGGATCCGGACCAAGCACAGATACGCAGTATTTT. The chain combines TRBV7-2 with TRBJ2-3; no clear D. This CDR3 is 16 amino acids long. Germline V gene lookup returns CDR1 SGHTA and CDR2 FQGNSA. The germline V and J ends were trimmed by 7 bases and 0 bases, with 17 bases remaining between them.

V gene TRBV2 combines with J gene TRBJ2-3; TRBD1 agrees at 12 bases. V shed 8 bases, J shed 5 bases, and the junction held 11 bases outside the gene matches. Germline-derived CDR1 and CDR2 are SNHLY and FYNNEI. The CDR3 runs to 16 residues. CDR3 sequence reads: CASGRDRGLGGDTQYF. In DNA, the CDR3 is TGTGCCAGCGGGCGGGACAGGGGGCTTGGGGGAGATACGCAGTATTTT.

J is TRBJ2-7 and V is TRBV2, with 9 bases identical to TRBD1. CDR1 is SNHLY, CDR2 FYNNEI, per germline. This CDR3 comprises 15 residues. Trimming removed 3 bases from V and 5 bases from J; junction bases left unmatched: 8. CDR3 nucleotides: TGTGCCAGCAGTGATTCTTTGGGACAGGGAGACGAGCAGTACTTC. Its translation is CASSDSLGQGDEQYF.

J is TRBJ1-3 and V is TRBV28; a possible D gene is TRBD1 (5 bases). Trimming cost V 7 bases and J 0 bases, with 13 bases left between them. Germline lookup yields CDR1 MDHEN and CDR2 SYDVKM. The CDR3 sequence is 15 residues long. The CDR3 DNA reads TGTGCCAGCACCGAGGGACCTTTCTCTGGAAACACCATATATTTT. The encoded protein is CASTEGPFSGNTIYF. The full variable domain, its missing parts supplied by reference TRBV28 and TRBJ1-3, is DVKVTQSSRYLVKRTGEKVFLECVQDMDHENMFWYRQDPGLGLRLIYFSYDVKMKEKGDIPEGYSVSREKKERFSLILESASTNQTSMYLCASTEGPFSGNTIYFGEGSWLTVV.

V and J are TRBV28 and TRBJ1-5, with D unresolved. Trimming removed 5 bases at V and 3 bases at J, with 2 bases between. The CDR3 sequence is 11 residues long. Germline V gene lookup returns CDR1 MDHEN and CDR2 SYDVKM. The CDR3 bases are TGTGCCAGCAGTAACAATCAGCCCCAGCATTTT. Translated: CASSNNQPQHF.

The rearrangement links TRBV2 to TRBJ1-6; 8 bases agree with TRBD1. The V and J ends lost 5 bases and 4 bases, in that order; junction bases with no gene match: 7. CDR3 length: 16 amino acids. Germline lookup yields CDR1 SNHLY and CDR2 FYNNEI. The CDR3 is CASSWDRTDYNSPLHF. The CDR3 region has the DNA TGTGCCAGCAGTTGGGACAGGACCGATTATAATTCACCCCTCCACTTT.

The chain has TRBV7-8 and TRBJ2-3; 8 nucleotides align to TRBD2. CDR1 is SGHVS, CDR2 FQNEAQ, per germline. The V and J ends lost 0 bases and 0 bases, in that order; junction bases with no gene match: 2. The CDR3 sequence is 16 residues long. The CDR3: CASSLASSGSTDTQYF. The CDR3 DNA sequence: TGTGCCAGCAGCTTAGCGTCTAGCGGGAGCACAGATACGCAGTATTTT.

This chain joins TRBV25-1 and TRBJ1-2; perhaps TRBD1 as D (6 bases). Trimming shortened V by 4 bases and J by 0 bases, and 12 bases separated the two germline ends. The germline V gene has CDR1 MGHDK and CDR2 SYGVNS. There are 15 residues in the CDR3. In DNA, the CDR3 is TGTGCCAGCAGTGGATGGCAGGGGTCTAACTATGGCTACACCTTC. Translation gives CASSGWQGSNYGYTF.

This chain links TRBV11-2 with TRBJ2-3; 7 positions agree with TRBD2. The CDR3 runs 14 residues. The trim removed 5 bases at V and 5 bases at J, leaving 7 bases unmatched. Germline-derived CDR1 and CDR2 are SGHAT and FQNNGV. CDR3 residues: CASSILAALDTQYF. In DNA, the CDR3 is TGTGCCAGCAGCATTCTAGCGGCGTTAGATACGCAGTATTTT.

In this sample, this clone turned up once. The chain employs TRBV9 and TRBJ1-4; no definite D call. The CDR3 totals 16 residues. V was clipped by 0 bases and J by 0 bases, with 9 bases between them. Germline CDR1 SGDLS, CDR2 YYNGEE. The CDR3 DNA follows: TGTGCCAGCAGCGTAGGAGCCCATGCAACTAATGAAAAACTGTTTTTT. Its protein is CASSVGAHATNEKLFF.

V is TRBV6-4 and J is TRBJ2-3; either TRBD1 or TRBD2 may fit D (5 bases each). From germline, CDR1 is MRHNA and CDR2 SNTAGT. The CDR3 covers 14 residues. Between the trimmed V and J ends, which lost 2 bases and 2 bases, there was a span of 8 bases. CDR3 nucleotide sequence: TGTGCCAGCAGTGACGGGGGTTACACAGATACGCAGTATTTT. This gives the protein CASSDGGYTDTQYF.

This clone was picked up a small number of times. The CDR3: CASSLAEFDTNIQYF. The CDR3 nucleotides are TGTGCCAGCAGCTTAGCGGAGTTCGATACGAACATTCAGTACTTC. The rearrangement links TRBV7-9 to TRBJ2-4, with no clear D. Germline-derived CDR1 and CDR2 are SEHNR and FQNEAQ (reference sequence). This CDR3 spans 15 amino acids. Between the trimmed V and J ends, which lost 0 bases and 7 bases, there was a span of 13 bases. Supplemented by reference TRBV7-9 and TRBJ2-4, the full variable domain reads DTGVSQNPRHKITKRGQNVTFRCDPISEHNRLYWYRQTLGQGPEFLTYFQNEAQLEKSRLLSDRFSAERPKGSFSTLEIQRTEQGDSAMYLCASSLAEFDTNIQYFGAGTRLSVL.

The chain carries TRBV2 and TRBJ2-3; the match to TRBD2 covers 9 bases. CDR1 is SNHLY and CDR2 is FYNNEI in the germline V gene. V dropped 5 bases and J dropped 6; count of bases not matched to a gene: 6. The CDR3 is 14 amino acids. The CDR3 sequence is CASSYSGSTDTQYF. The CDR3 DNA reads TGTGCCAGCAGTTATAGCGGGAGTACGGATACGCAGTATTTT.

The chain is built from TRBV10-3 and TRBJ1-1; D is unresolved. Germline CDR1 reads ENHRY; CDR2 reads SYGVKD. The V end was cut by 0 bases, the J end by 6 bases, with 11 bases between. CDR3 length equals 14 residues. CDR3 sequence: CAISESGTVSEAFF. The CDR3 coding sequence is TGTGCCATCAGTGAGTCCGGTACGGTATCTGAAGCTTTCTTT.